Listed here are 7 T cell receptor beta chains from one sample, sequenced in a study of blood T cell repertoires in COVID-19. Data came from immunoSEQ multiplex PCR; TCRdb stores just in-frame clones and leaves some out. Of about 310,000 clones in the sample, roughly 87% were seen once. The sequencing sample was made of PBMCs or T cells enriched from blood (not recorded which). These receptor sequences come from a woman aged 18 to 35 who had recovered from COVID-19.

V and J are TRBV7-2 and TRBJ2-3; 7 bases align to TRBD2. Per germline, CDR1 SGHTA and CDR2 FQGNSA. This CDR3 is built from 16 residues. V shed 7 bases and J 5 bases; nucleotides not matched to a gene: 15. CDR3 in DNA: TGTGCCAGCACCGAACGTGGTAGCGGGTCGGGAGATACGCAGTATTTT. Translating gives CASTERGSGSGDTQYF.

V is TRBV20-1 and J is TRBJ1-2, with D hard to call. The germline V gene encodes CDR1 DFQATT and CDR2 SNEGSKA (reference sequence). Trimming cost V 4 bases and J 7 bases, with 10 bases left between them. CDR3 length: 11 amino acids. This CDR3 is CSATETGGYTF. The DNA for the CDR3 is TGCAGTGCTACCGAGACGGGTGGCTACACCTTC.

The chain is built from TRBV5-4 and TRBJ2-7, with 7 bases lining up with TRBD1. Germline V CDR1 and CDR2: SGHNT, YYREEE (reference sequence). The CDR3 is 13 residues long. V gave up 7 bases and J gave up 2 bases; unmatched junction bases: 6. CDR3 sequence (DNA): TGTGCCAGCTCCCGACAGGGCCCCTACGAGCAGTACTTC. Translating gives CASSRQGPYEQYF.

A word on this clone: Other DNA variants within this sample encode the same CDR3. CDR3 loop: CASSELGAGNTIYF. The CDR3 coding sequence is TGTGCCAGCAGTGAATTAGGGGCGGGAAACACCATATATTTT. This chain connects TRBV25-1 to TRBJ1-3; TRBD1 might be the D (5 bases). Germline assignment: CDR1 MGHDK and CDR2 SYGVNS. The CDR3 contains 14 residues. Trimming cost V 1 base and J 4 bases, with 8 bases left between them. The full variable domain, in which reference TRBV25-1 and TRBJ1-3 provide the parts outside the CDR3, is EADIYQTPRYLVIGTGKKITLECSQTMGHDKMYWYQQDPGMELHLIHYSYGVNSTEKGDLSSESTVSRIRTEHFPLTLESARPSHTSQYLCASSELGAGNTIYFGEGSWLTVV.

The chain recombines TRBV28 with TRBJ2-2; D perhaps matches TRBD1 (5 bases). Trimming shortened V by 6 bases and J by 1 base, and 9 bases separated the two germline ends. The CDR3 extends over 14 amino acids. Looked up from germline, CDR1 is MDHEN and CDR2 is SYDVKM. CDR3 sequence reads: CASRHQGNTGELFF. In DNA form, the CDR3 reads TGTGCCAGCAGGCACCAGGGGAACACCGGGGAGCTGTTTTTT.

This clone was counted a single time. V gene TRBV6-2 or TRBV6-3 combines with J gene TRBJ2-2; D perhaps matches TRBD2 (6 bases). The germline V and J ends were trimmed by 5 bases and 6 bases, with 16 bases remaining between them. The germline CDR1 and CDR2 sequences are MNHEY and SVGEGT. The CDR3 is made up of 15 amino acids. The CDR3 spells CASSDKTSAAGELFF. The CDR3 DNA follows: TGTGCCAGCAGTGACAAGACTAGTGCGGCCGGGGAGCTGTTTTTT.

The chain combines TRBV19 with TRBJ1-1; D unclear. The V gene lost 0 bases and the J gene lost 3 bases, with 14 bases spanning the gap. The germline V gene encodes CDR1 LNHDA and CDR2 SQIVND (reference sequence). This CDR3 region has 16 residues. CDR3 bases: TGTGCCAGTAGTATAGATGGGGAGACCTGGGACACTGAAGCTTTCTTT. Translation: CASSIDGETWDTEAFF.